This section outlines one T cell receptor beta chain sequence together with its context. The data were taken from a study of blood T cell repertoires in COVID-19. Study summary: Spain, Italy and the United States supplied samples that represented acute and convalescent COVID-19.

The CDR3 extends over 15 amino acids. V was pared by 0 bases and J by 5 bases, with 9 bases between. Looked up from germline, CDR1 is SGHNT and CDR2 is YYREEE (reference sequence). Here immunoSEQ multiplex PCR was the method, and the copy in TCRdb shows in-frame clones only, minus some. The sample consists of around 140,000 clones, more than 70% of them appearing once. The sequence was obtained from a human donor in a cohort sampled during active COVID-19. Sequencing was done on a sample of peripheral blood. The chain employs TRBV5-4 and TRBJ1-6, with a possible D match to TRBD1 (6 bases). CDR3 sequence reads: CASSLVGQNNSPLHF. In DNA form, the CDR3 reads TGTGCCAGCAGCTTGGTAGGACAGAATAATTCACCCCTCCACTTT.